This T cell receptor beta chain was observed in a study of vaccination and CD4 T cells after COVID-19. This CDR3 spans 16 amino acids. The germline V gene encodes CDR1 SGHTA and CDR2 FQGNSA. Trimming removed 5 bases from V and 2 bases from J, with 13 bases in between. Cultured CD4+ T-cell DNA underwent Oncomine TCR Beta short-read sequencing. One entry per CDR3 protein results from TCRdb running MiXCR on the PCR reads. The sample lists 9,500 to 15,000 distinct CDR3 sequences, around 46% occurring once. The treatment was: roughly ten-day PBMC culture with coronavirus spike peptide pools or control peptides (ViraFEST assay). Concerning this clonotype itself: Its antigen is unknown.

Study-wide findings and caveats: Spike mono-reactivity was evident in 304 of the 307 vaccine-specific clones derived from convalescent patients.

The sample consisted of CD4+ T cells from blood, cultured in vitro. This chain uses TRBV7-2 with TRBJ2-6; D possibly corresponds to TRBD2 (5 bases). The source is a human donor who had recovered from COVID-19. The CDR3 reads CASSKSTGTGANVLTF. CDR3 bases: TGTGCCAGCAGCAAATCGACGGGAACTGGGGCCAACGTCCTGACTTTC. Variable domain in full (rest from reference TRBV7-2 and TRBJ2-6): GAGVSQSPSNKVTEKGKDVELRCDPISGHTALYWYRQSLGQGLEFLIYFQGNSAPDKSGLPSDRFSAERTGGSVSTLTIQRTQQEDSAVYLCASSKSTGTGANVLTFGAGSRLTVL.